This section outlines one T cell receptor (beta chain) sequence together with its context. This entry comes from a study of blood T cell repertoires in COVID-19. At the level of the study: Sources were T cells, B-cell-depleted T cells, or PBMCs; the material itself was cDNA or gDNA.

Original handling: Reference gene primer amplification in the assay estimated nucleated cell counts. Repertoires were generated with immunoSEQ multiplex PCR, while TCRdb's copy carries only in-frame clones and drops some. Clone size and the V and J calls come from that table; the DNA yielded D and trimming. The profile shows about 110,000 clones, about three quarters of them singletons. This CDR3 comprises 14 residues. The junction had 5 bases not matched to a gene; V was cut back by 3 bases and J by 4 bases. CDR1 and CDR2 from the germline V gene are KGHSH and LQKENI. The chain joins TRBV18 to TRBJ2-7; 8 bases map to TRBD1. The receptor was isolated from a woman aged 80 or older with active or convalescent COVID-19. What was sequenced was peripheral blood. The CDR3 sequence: CASSPRTGMYEQYF. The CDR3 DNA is TGTGCCAGCTCACCCCGGACAGGGATGTACGAGCAGTACTTC.